This T cell receptor beta chain was retrieved from a study of blood T cell repertoires in COVID-19. Background on the study: Samples representing acute and convalescent COVID-19 were sourced from the United States, Italy and Spain. T cells, B-cell-depleted T cells, or PBMCs provided the cDNA or gDNA that served as material.

V gave up 5 bases and J gave up 3 bases, with 8 bases separating them. Germline values: CDR1 MNHNY, CDR2 SVGAGI (reference sequence). This CDR3 comprises 12 residues. Original methodology: Amplification with reference gene primers provided the estimates of nucleated cell counts. This table comes from immunoSEQ multiplex PCR, and its TCRdb copy is limited to in-frame clones, with some not included. D and trimming come from the DNA, and the V and J calls and clone size come from that table. The sample has about 35,000 clones, about four fifths seen once. The sequenced sample consisted of peripheral blood. The sequence was collected from a man over 45 with acute or convalescent COVID-19. The rearrangement links TRBV6-6 to TRBJ2-7; possible D gene TRBD1, 5 bases. This CDR3 reads CASSGAVYEQYF. The CDR3 nucleotides read TGTGCCAGCAGTGGGGCCGTCTACGAGCAGTACTTC.